The text below deals with one TCR beta chain. This clone was detected only once. The antigen this receptor binds is unknown. No much larger clone is present one base from it, and per-base qualities are unavailable. TCRbeta CDR3 regions were amplified from genomic DNA by means of the immunoSEQ Assay, a bias-controlled multiplex PCR. On the study's bioinformatics: Nucleated cell counts per sample were estimated from amplification of reference gene primers within the assay. Sequence reads were collapsed and filtered to measure the absolute abundance of every unique TCRbeta CDR3 rearrangement. For each sample, productive Simpson clonality was calculated as the square root of Simpson's diversity index across productive rearrangements. TCRdb obtained this table from immuneACCESS and retained in-frame rearrangements with V and J assigned. These tables miss some clones; where compared with another copy, unresolved V genes account for less than half of the shortfall, and the remainder is unexplained. Clone size and the V and J calls come from that table; the DNA yielded D and trimming. The sample table holds about 35,000 clones, of which about nine tenths were seen once. The ten largest clones capture about 2.2% of the sample.

Taken from the germline V gene, the CDR1 and CDR2 loops are SGDLS and YYNGEE. Germline trimming: 3 bases from V, 3 bases from J; junction bases outside gene matches: 9. The CDR3 sequence holds 17 residues, the cysteine and phenylalanine included. Of the read, only the CDR3 DNA is kept; its 51 bases are in frame from base 1. The entry originates in a study of blood T cell repertoires in COVID-19 (TCRdb year 2020). For context, the study as a whole: Collaborator samples came from the United States, Italy and Spain and covered acute and convalescent phases of COVID-19. The sample metadata nearly always contained a de-identified subject ID, COVID-19 status, age in years and sex. The material from the prospective study consisted of cDNA or gDNA derived from T cells, B-cell-depleted T cells, or PBMCs. Where available, HLA class I and class II types were obtained from metadata supplied by the sample provider rather than from assay-based typing. The samples were drawn from two sources: the first 160 participants of the ongoing ImmuneRACE study, and 1,200 or so subjects contributed by 6 global collaborators. The repertoires were made available in a free public database intended to serve as a resource for research on the immune response to SARS-CoV-2. Subjects who had been exposed to COVID-19, were actively infected with it, or had recovered from it provided the deeply sampled blood TCRbeta repertoires that made up the dataset. Study-wide findings and limitations: The amount of clinical and demographic metadata varied by source and participant and was provided uncurated.

Whole blood was collected in K2EDTA tubes by collaborating institutions according to the institutions' own protocols. Collaborator samples were shipped for TCRbeta analysis as frozen whole blood, isolated PBMCs, or DNA extracted from either sample type. The rearranged chain carries TRBV9 and TRBJ2-1, with 10 bases aligning to TRBD2. The sequence was collected from a man in his fifties or sixties with active COVID-19. Material for sequencing was peripheral blood. The CDR3 protein: CASSEMTTSGFYNEQFF. DNA sequence: TGTGCCAGCAGCGAAATGACGACTAGCGGGTTCTACAATGAGCAGTTCTTC.